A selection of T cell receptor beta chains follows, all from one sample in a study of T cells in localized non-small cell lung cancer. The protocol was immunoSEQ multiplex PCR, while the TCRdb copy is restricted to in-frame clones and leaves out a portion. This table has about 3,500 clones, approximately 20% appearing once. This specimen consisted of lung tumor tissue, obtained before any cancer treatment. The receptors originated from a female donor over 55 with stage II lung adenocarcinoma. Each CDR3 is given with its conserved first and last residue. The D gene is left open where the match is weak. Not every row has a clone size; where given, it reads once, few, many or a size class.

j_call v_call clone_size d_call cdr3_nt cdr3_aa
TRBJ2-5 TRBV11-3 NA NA TGTGCCAGCAGCTCGAACAGGGCCCAAGAGACCCAGTACTTC CASSSNRAQETQYF
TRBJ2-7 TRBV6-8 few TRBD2 TGTGCCAGCAGTTATCTAGCGGGAGCGGGGGAGCAGTACTTC CASSYLAGAGEQYF
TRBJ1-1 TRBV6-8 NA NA TGTGCCAGCACACGACAAACGAACACTGAAGCTTTCTTT CASTRQTNTEAFF
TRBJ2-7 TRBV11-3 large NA TGTGCCAGCAGCTTAGGGGTACAGGGTCGGTACGAGCAGTACTTC CASSLGVQGRYEQYF
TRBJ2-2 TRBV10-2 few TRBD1 TGCGCCACCCCGGCTCGGCAGGGGGTTCACACCGGGGAGCTGTTTTTT CATPARQGVHTGELFF
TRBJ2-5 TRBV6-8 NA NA TGTGCCAGCAGCTCCAAGGGGGGGTGGGAGACCCAGTACTTC CASSSKGGWETQYF
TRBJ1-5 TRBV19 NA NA TGTGCCAGTAGCCGGGCCCCGGCTGGTCAGCCCCAGCATTTT CASSRAPAGQPQHF
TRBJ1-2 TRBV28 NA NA TGTGCCAGCAGTTTCGAAGGGGATGGCTACACCTTC CASSFEGDGYTF
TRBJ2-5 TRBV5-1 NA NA TGCGCCAGCAGCTTGGGAGGGCGGCCCCAGGAGACCCAGTACTTC CASSLGGRPQETQYF
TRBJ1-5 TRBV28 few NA TGTGCCAGCAGTTTATCGGGGAACCAGCCCCAGCATTTT CASSLSGNQPQHF
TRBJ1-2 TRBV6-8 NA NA TGTGCCAGCGTGTGGAGGGAAGGACACTATGGCTACACCTTC CASVWREGHYGYTF
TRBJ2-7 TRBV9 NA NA TGTGCCAGCAGCGTAGCATACGGACTCCAATACGAGCAGTACTTC CASSVAYGLQYEQYF
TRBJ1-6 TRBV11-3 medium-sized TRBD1 TGTGCCAGCAGCTTGAGACCACAGGGGTCTCCACCCCTCCACTTT CASSLRPQGSPPLHF
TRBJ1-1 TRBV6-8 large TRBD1 TGTGCCAGCAGAAACAGGGGCAGAGAGGAGGCTTTCTTT CASRNRGREEAFF
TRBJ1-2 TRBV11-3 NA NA TGTGCCAGCAGCTTGGCCGCAGGGGCCCGGGACTATGGCTACACCTTC CASSLAAGARDYGYTF
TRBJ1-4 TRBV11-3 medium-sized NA TGTGCCAGCAGCTTTGGGGGGGCAACTAATGAAAAACTGTTTTTT CASSFGGATNEKLFF
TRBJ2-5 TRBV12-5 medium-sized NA TGTGCCAGCACCACGGACAGAGCCCAAGAGACCCAGTACTTC CASTTDRAQETQYF
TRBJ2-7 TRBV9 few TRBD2 TGTGCCAGCAGCATAGGACTAGGCACCTACGAGCAGTACTTC CASSIGLGTYEQYF
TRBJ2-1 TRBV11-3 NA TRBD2 TGTGCCAGCAGCTTAGACCTCGGGACTAGCTACAATGAGCAGTTCTTC CASSLDLGTSYNEQFF